The 31 T cell receptor beta chains presented below share a single source sample, sequenced in a study of blood T cell repertoires in COVID-19. The repertoire was sequenced with immunoSEQ multiplex PCR; TCRdb's copy has only in-frame clones and lacks some. This table has roughly 86,000 clones, just under 85% appearing once. The sample comprised peripheral blood. These receptors came from a man aged 45-65 years with acute or convalescent COVID-19.

The gene calls are TRBV4-3 and TRBJ2-1; 8 bases are shared with TRBD2. V shed 1 base and J 7 bases; nucleotides not matched to a gene: 15. CDR1 is LGHNA, CDR2 YSLEER, per germline. This CDR3 has 18 residues. For the CDR3, the DNA is TGCGCCAGCAGCCAAGTGGCGGGGGGCCTTAAATACCGGAATGAGCAGTTCTTC. Protein: CASSQVAGGLKYRNEQFF.

Here the CDR3 reads CSASAVSGSYEQYF. CDR3 sequence (DNA): TGCAGTGCTAGTGCGGTTAGCGGATCCTACGAGCAGTACTTC. This chain links TRBV20-1 with TRBJ2-7; perhaps TRBD2 as D (6 bases). Germline CDR1 DFQATT, CDR2 SNEGSKA (reference sequence). The CDR3 extends over 14 amino acids. Trimming took 3 bases from V and 1 from J, leaving 13 bases between them.

The genes are TRBV5-4 and TRBJ2-1; 7 bases align to TRBD1. Germline V gives CDR1 SGHNT, CDR2 YYREEE (reference sequence). This CDR3 has 15 residues. The V and J ends lost 0 bases and 0 bases, in that order; junction bases with no gene match: 0. The CDR3 DNA sequence: TGTGCCAGCAGCTTGGGACAGGGCTCCTACAATGAGCAGTTCTTC. This encodes CASSLGQGSYNEQFF. The full variable domain, completed using reference TRBV5-4 and TRBJ2-1, is ETGVTQSPTHLIKTRGQQVTLRCSSQSGHNTVSWYQQALGQGPQFIFQYYREEENGRGNFPPRFSGLQFPNYSSELNVNALELDDSALYLCASSLGQGSYNEQFFGPGTRLTVL.

The V gene is TRBV6-6, the J gene TRBJ2-6; TRBD1 is a possible D gene (6 bases). The CDR3 totals 16 residues. Trimming removed 4 bases at V and 1 base at J, with 11 bases between. Per germline, CDR1 MNHNY and CDR2 SVGAGI (reference sequence). CDR3 sequence: CASSFSTGSGANVLTF. CDR3 bases: TGTGCCAGCAGTTTCTCTACAGGGTCTGGGGCCAACGTCCTGACTTTC.

CDR3 DNA: TGCGCCAGCGGGGCGGTCGCGCGCACAGATACGCAGTATTTT. Translated: CASGAVARTDTQYF. This chain connects TRBV10-2 to TRBJ2-3, with D tentatively TRBD1 (5 bases). The germline V gene has CDR1 WSHSY and CDR2 SAAADI. The CDR3 spans 14 residues. V shed 8 bases and J shed 1 base, with 13 bases lying between them.

The rearrangement joins TRBV7-2 to TRBJ2-5; D perhaps matches TRBD1 (6 bases). Per germline, CDR1 SGHTA and CDR2 FQGNSA. V was pared by 5 bases and J by 1 base, with 11 bases between. The CDR3 has 14 residues. CDR3 sequence (DNA): TGTGCCAGCAGCCTTCGACAGGCCCAAGAGACCCAGTACTTC. This gives the protein CASSLRQAQETQYF.

The chain combines TRBV2 with TRBJ1-2; D is unresolved. Germline values: CDR1 SNHLY, CDR2 FYNNEI. The CDR3 is 16 amino acids. V gave up 1 base and J gave up 6 bases, with 18 bases separating them. The CDR3 DNA sequence: TGTGCCAGCAGTGAAGAGCCAGGTGGTTGGTATGATGGCTACACCTTC. This translates into CASSEEPGGWYDGYTF.

This sequence joins TRBV14 and TRBJ1-2; TRBD1 might be the D (5 bases). Germline V gene data show CDR1 as SGHDN and CDR2 as FVKESK. The CDR3 consists of 16 residues. V was cut by 0 bases and J by 5 bases, with 16 bases left in between. In nucleotides, the CDR3 is TGTGCCAGCAGCCAAGATTTGGGGGGGTTCGGGTATGGCTACACCTTC. Its translation: CASSQDLGGFGYGYTF.

In this sample, this clone turned up a few times. The chain has TRBV6-5 and TRBJ2-5; perhaps TRBD2 as D (6 bases). Per germline, CDR1 MNHEY and CDR2 SVGAGI. The CDR3 has 14 amino acids. Trimming shortened V by 2 bases and J by 2 bases, and 9 bases separated the two germline ends. CDR3 sequence (DNA): TGTGCCAGCAGTTACGTCCGGGGGCAAGAGACCCAGTACTTC. Translation gives CASSYVRGQETQYF.

The chain carries TRBV11-3 and TRBJ1-1; D may be TRBD1 (5 bases). The CDR3 contains 18 residues. V was trimmed by 1 base and J by 1 base, leaving 19 bases between them. Per the germline V gene, CDR1 is SGHNT and CDR2 is YENEEA. For the CDR3, the DNA is TGTGCCAGCAGCTTAGGTGGGACTCGACTGCTAAGGAACACTGAAGCTTTCTTT. Protein sequence: CASSLGGTRLLRNTEAFF.

For the CDR3, the DNA is TGTGCCAGCAGCGTGGGACAAGACTATCGCTCCTACGAGCAGTACTTC. It codes for CASSVGQDYRSYEQYF. The rearrangement links TRBV7-2 to TRBJ2-7, with D perhaps TRBD1 (6 bases). Per germline, CDR1 SGHTA and CDR2 FQGNSA. The CDR3 has 16 residues. Trimming shortened V by 5 bases and J by 0 bases, and 17 bases separated the two germline ends.

The J gene is TRBJ2-7, the V gene TRBV6-5; the match to TRBD2 covers 9 bases. The CDR3 sequence is 13 residues long. CDR1 is MNHEY, CDR2 SVGAGI, per germline. Germline trimming cut 7 bases from V and 6 bases from J; bases unmatched to any gene: 7. The CDR3 sequence is CASIGGRAGEQYF. The DNA for the CDR3 is TGTGCCAGCATAGGCGGGAGGGCAGGCGAGCAGTACTTC.

The chain carries TRBV5-1 and TRBJ1-6, with 8 bases that match TRBD1. This CDR3 is 14 amino acids long. The V and J ends lost 2 bases and 7 bases, in that order; junction bases with no gene match: 2. The germline CDR1 and CDR2 sequences are SGHRS and YFSETQ. CDR3 sequence: CASSLQGVNSPLHF. The CDR3 DNA follows: TGCGCCAGCAGCTTACAGGGGGTAAATTCACCCCTCCACTTT.

V gene TRBV6-6 combines with J gene TRBJ1-1; no definite D call. V was trimmed by 4 bases and J by 2 bases, leaving 11 bases between them. The CDR3 runs 14 residues. Looked up from germline, CDR1 is MNHNY and CDR2 is SVGAGI (reference sequence). CDR3: CASSSFTSNTEAFF. CDR3 sequence (DNA): TGTGCCAGCAGTTCCTTCACTTCTAACACTGAAGCTTTCTTT.

The rearrangement joins TRBV5-8 to TRBJ2-7; weak D call: TRBD1 (5 bases). CDR1 SGHTS and CDR2 YDEGEE come from the germline V gene. Trimming removed 0 bases from V and 7 bases from J, with 17 bases in between. This CDR3 is built from 15 residues. Here the CDR3 reads CASSLAGRSSGEQYF. CDR3 coding DNA: TGTGCCAGCAGCTTGGCCGGGCGGAGCTCAGGGGAGCAGTACTTC.

The V call is TRBV5-6, the J call TRBJ2-1; D unclear. The CDR3 has 15 residues. Per germline, CDR1 SGHDT and CDR2 YYEEEE. V dropped 0 bases and J dropped 0 bases, with 7 bases sitting between them. In DNA, the CDR3 is TGTGCCAGCAGCTTGGGTCGGAGCTCCTACAATGAGCAGTTCTTC. The encoded protein is CASSLGRSSYNEQFF.

The chain uses TRBV6-2 or TRBV6-3 and TRBJ2-4; TRBD1 agrees at 10 bases. The V segment lost 5 bases and the J segment 1 base; nucleotides outside the gene matches: 14. The CDR3 is 19 amino acids. CDR1 is MNHEY, CDR2 SVGEGT, per germline. The CDR3 coding sequence is TGTGCCAGCAGTAAAGGGACAGGGGATCCTATAAGGGCCAAAAACATTCAGTACTTC. Translated: CASSKGTGDPIRAKNIQYF.

The V gene is TRBV30, the J gene TRBJ1-2; D is uncertain. Trimming left V 4 bases short and J 4 bases short, with 13 bases between. The germline CDR1 and CDR2 sequences are GTSNPN and SVGIG (reference sequence). This CDR3 is built from 13 residues. For the CDR3, the DNA is TGTGCCTGGACCCCGGGAGCGGCCTATGGCTACACCTTC. This gives the protein CAWTPGAAYGYTF.

The rearrangement joins TRBV15 to TRBJ1-6; D remains unclear. The CDR3 covers 13 residues. Per the germline V gene, CDR1 is LNHNV and CDR2 is YYDKDF (reference sequence). V lost 1 base, J lost 9 bases, and 7 bases lay in between. The CDR3 region has the DNA TGTGCCACCAGCAGAGTAACCGGTTCACCCCTCCACTTT. Its protein product is CATSRVTGSPLHF.

This chain uses TRBV2 with TRBJ2-1, with TRBD2 matching over 12 bases. This CDR3 region has 13 residues. Trimming at V came to 3 bases and at J to 15 bases, leaving 6 bases not matched to a gene. CDR1 SNHLY and CDR2 FYNNEI come from the germline V gene. CDR3 amino acids: CASSEGLAGPRFF. In DNA, the CDR3 is TGTGCCAGCAGTGAGGGACTAGCGGGCCCGAGGTTCTTC.

CDR3 coding DNA: TGTGCCAGCAGTGAAGTCCCAGGGACTGGAAACACCATATATTTT. Translating gives CASSEVPGTGNTIYF. The chain combines TRBV6-1 with TRBJ1-3, with TRBD1 as a possible D gene (5 bases). Trimming cost V 1 base and J 2 bases, with 9 bases left between them. Germline V gene lookup returns CDR1 MNHNS and CDR2 SASEGT. CDR3 length: 15 amino acids.

This chain uses TRBV7-2 with TRBJ2-1; 11 bases fit TRBD2. This CDR3 has 18 amino acids. The V segment lost 5 bases and the J segment 0 bases; nucleotides outside the gene matches: 9. Germline CDR1 and CDR2: SGHTA and FQGNSA. In DNA, the CDR3 is TGTGCCAGCAGCCCCACCGGGACTAGCGGCACCTCCTACAATGAGCAGTTCTTC. Its protein product is CASSPTGTSGTSYNEQFF.

CDR3 loop: CASSQVSPGTDTQYF. CDR3 in DNA: TGCGCCAGCAGCCAAGTGTCACCAGGCACAGATACGCAGTATTTT. J is TRBJ2-3 and V is TRBV4-1; D call uncertain. The CDR3 contains 15 residues. CDR1 MGHRA and CDR2 YSYEKL come from the germline V gene. V was shortened by 1 base and J by 1 base, with 9 bases between the two germline ends.

The chain carries TRBV27 and TRBJ2-7; 8 bases match TRBD1. Germline CDR1 is MNHEY and CDR2 is SMNVEV (reference sequence). This CDR3 contains 14 residues. Trimming at V came to 4 bases and at J to 2 bases, leaving 4 bases not matched to a gene. The CDR3 protein is CASSSTGAPYEQYF. The CDR3 region has the DNA TGTGCCAGCAGTTCGACAGGGGCACCCTACGAGCAGTACTTC.

V usage is TRBV1 and J usage is TRBJ2-7; the D segment call TRBD2 is taken from the table without a DNA check. TRBV1 is a documented pseudogene. The CDR3 consists of 16 residues. CDR3 sequence reads: CTSSQDRRLAPYEQYF. CDR3 DNA sequence: TGCACCAGCAGCCAAGATAGGAGACTAGCGCCATACGAGCAGTACTTC.

This clone was detected once. The chain combines TRBV4-1 with TRBJ2-7; 8 positions agree with TRBD1. CDR3 size: 16 residues. Germline CDR1 reads MGHRA; CDR2 reads YSYEKL. V was clipped by 0 bases and J by 3 bases; unmatched bases: 7. CDR3 DNA sequence: TGCGCCAGCAGCCAAGAATCAGGACAGGGTAGCTACGAGCAGTACTTC. This translates into CASSQESGQGSYEQYF.

This clone was detected only once. The rearrangement links TRBV7-6 to TRBJ1-1, with TRBD1 matching over 7 bases. V was clipped by 2 bases and J by 4 bases; unmatched bases: 7. The V gene's germline CDR1 is SGHVS and CDR2 FNYEAQ. The CDR3 has 15 residues. CDR3 in DNA: TGTGCCAGCAGCTTAACCCCGGGACAGCGCACTGAAGCTTTCTTT. Its translation is CASSLTPGQRTEAFF. Drawing the rest from reference TRBV7-6 and TRBJ1-1, the complete variable domain is GAGVSQSPRYKVTKRGQDVALRCDPISGHVSLYWYRQALGQGPEFLTYFNYEAQQDKSGLPNDRFSAERPEGSISTLTIQRTEQRDSAMYRCASSLTPGQRTEAFFGQGTRLTVV.

The V call is TRBV7-9, the J call TRBJ2-1, with TRBD1 as a possible D gene (6 bases). Trimming shortened V by 5 bases and J by 7 bases, and 9 bases separated the two germline ends. This CDR3 is 12 amino acids long. Germline V gene sequence: CDR1 SEHNR, CDR2 FQNEAQ (reference sequence). The chain's CDR3 is CASSQQGNEQFF. The CDR3 coding sequence is TGTGCCAGCAGCCAGCAGGGGAATGAGCAGTTCTTC.

The chain joins TRBV18 to TRBJ2-5, with a weak D call TRBD2 (5 bases). V was shortened by 3 bases and J by 4 bases, with 9 bases between the two germline ends. The CDR3 length is 13 residues. Germline loops: CDR1 KGHSH, CDR2 LQKENI. CDR3 amino acids: CASSPEGTETQYF. Here the CDR3 DNA reads TGTGCCAGCTCACCTGAGGGTACAGAGACCCAGTACTTC.

The CDR3 is CASSSNLAGRPDTQYF. The CDR3 region has the DNA TGTGCCAGCAGCTCGAACCTAGCGGGGAGGCCAGATACGCAGTATTTT. The genes are TRBV5-4 and TRBJ2-3; 9 bases match TRBD2. CDR3 length equals 16 residues. Germline assignment: CDR1 SGHNT and CDR2 YYREEE (reference sequence). Trimming removed 3 bases from V and 4 bases from J; junction bases left unmatched: 9.

This chain links TRBV28 with TRBJ1-1; possibly TRBD1 for D (5 bases). The V gene lost 5 bases and the J gene lost 0 bases, with 7 bases spanning the gap. Looked up from germline, CDR1 is MDHEN and CDR2 is SYDVKM. The CDR3 is 13 amino acids. CDR3 loop: CASSKGLNTEAFF. CDR3 sequence (DNA): TGTGCCAGCAGTAAGGGGTTGAACACTGAAGCTTTCTTT.